This T cell receptor (beta chain) was profiled in a study of shared clonotypes between healthy human individuals. Trimming removed 2 bases from V and 0 bases from J, with 7 bases in between. Germline V gene data show CDR1 as SGHTA and CDR2 as FQGTGA. CDR3 size: 14 residues. The data were produced by immunoSEQ multiplex PCR, yet TCRdb's version contains in-frame clones alone and is incomplete. The table has fewer than 1.4 million clones, around three quarters seen once. The sequencing sample was made of memory CD4+ T cells from PBMCs. Subset of the sample: CD45RA-negative fraction. The TCR was taken from a man aged 18 to 30 in good health. Some clones in this sample may be carry-over from other donors' samples. The J gene is TRBJ1-1, the V gene TRBV7-3; D is unclear. CDR3 nucleotide sequence: TGTGCCAGCAGCTTATCCCCGGTGAACACTGAAGCTTTCTTT. This gives the protein CASSLSPVNTEAFF. The variable domain in full, completed from reference TRBV7-3 and TRBJ1-1, reads GAGVSQTPSNKVTEKGKYVELRCDPISGHTALYWYRQSLGQGPEFLIYFQGTGAADDSGLPNDRFFAVRPEGSVSTLKIQRTERGDSAVYLCASSLSPVNTEAFFGQGTRLTVV.